This T cell receptor beta chain appears in the sequencing data of a study of T cell responses to AZD1222 COVID-19 vaccine. General study points: A rise in Spike-specific TCR breadth and depth followed two AZD1222 doses.

V dropped 7 bases and J dropped 0 bases, with 13 bases sitting between them. Germline loops: CDR1 MNHEY, CDR2 SVGAGI. The CDR3 has 15 residues. Profiling relied on immunoSEQ multiplex PCR, and the TCRdb table lists in-frame clones only, not all of them. The sample holds some 130,000 clones, 80% to 90% seen once. Remarks on this clone: Antigen: not known.

Here the sequenced sample was peripheral blood, taken on day 0 of AZD1222 vaccination. This clonotype was obtained from an adult in good health. The chain uses TRBV6-5 and TRBJ2-1, with D unclear. In nucleotides, the CDR3 is TGTGCCAGCACCCAGACTCCGAGCTCCTACAATGAGCAGTTCTTC. Protein sequence: CASTQTPSSYNEQFF.